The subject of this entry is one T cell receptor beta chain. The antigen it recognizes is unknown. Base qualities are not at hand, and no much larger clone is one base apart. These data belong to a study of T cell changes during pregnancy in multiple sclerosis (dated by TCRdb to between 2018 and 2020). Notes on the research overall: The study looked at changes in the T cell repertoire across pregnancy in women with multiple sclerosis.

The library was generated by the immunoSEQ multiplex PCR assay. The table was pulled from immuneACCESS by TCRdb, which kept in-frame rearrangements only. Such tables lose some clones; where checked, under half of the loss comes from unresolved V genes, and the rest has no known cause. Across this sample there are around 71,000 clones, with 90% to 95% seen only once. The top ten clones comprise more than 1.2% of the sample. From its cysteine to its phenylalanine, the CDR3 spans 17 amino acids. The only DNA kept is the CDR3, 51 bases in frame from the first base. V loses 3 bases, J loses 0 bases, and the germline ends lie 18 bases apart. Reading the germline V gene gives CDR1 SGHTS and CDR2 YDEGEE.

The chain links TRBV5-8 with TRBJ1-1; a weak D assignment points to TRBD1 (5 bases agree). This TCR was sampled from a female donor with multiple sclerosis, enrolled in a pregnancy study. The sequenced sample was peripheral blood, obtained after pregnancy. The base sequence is TGTGCCAGCAGCTGGAATGGGGGGACCCGAATGAACACTGAAGCTTTCTTT. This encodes CASSWNGGTRMNTEAFF.